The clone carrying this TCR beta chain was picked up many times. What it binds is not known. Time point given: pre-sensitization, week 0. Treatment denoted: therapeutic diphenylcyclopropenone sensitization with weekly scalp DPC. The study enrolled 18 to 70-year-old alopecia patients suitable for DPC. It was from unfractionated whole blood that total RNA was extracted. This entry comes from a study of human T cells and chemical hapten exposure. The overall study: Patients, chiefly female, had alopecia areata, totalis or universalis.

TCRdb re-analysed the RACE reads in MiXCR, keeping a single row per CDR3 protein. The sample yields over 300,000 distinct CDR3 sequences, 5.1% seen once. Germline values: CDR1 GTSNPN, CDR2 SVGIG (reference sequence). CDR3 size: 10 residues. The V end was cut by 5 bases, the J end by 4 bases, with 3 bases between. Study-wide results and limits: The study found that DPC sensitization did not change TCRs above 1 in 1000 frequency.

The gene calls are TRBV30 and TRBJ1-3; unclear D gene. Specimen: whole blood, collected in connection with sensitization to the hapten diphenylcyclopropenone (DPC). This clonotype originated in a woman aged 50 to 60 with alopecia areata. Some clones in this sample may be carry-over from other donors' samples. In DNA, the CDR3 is TGTGCCTGGGACGGAAACACCATATATTTT. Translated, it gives CAWDGNTIYF.